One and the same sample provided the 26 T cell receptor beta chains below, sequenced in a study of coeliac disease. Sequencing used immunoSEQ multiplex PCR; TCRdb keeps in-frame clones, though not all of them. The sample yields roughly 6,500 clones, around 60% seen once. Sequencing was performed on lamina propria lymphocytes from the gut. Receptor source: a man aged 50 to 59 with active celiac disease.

The DNA of the CDR3 is TGCGCCAGCAGCGTCCAGGGGCCTTACTACAATGAGCAGTTCTTC. As protein: CASSVQGPYYNEQFF. The chain couples TRBV5-1 to TRBJ2-1, with a weak D call TRBD1 (6 bases). This CDR3 is 15 amino acids long. V was shortened by 4 bases and J by 3 bases, with 14 bases between the two germline ends. Germline lookup yields CDR1 SGHRS and CDR2 YFSETQ.

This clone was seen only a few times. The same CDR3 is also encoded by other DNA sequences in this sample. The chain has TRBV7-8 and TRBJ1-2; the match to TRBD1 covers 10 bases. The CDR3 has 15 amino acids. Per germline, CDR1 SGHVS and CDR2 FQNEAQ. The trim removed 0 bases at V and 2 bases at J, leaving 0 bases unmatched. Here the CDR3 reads CASSLAGQGNYGYTF. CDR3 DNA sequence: TGTGCCAGCAGCTTAGCGGGACAGGGGAACTATGGCTACACCTTC.

The CDR3 sequence: CASSPGTSGSHEQYF. CDR3 bases: TGTGCCAGCAGTCCGGGGACTAGCGGGAGCCACGAGCAGTACTTC. The chain has TRBV28 and TRBJ2-7; 14 bases line up with TRBD2. The CDR3 runs to 15 residues. Germline assignment: CDR1 MDHEN and CDR2 SYDVKM. Losses at the gene ends were 5 bases for V and 5 bases for J; bases not matched to a gene: 5.

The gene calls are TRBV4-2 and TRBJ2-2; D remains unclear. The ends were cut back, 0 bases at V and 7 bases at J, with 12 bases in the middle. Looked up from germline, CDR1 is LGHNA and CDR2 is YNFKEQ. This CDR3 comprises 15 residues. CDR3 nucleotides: TGTGCCAGCAGCCAAGATCCCGGGTCGGGCGGGGAGCTGTTTTTT. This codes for CASSQDPGSGGELFF.

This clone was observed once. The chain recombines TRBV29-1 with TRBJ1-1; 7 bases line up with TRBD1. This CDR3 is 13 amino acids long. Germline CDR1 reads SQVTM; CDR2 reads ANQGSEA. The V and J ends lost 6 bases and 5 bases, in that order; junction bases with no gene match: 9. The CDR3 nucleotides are TGCAGCGTACGACAGGGAGTGGGGACTGAAGCTTTCTTT. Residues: CSVRQGVGTEAFF.

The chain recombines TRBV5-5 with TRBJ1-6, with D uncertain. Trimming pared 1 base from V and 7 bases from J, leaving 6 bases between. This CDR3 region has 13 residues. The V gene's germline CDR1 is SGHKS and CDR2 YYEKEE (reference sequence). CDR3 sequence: CASSLTVNSPLHF. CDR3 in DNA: TGTGCCAGCAGCTTGACTGTGAATTCACCCCTCCACTTT. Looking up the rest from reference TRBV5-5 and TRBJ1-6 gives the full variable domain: DAGVTQSPTHLIKTRGQQVTLRCSPISGHKSVSWYQQVLGQGPQFIFQYYEKEERGRGNFPDRFSARQFPNYSSELNVNALLLGDSALYLCASSLTVNSPLHFGNGTRLTVT.

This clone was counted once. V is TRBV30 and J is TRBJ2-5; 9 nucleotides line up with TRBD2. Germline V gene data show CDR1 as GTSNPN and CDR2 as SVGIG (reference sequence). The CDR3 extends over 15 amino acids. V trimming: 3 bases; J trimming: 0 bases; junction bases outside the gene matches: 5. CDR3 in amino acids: CAWRTAGGYQETQYF. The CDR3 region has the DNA TGTGCCTGGAGGACAGCGGGAGGATACCAAGAGACCCAGTACTTC.

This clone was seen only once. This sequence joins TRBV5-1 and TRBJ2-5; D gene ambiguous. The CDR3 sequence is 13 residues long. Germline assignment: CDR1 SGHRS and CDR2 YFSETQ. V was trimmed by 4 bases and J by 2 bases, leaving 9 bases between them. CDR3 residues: CASSPSSQETQYF. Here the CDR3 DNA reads TGCGCCAGCAGCCCCTCGAGTCAAGAGACCCAGTACTTC.

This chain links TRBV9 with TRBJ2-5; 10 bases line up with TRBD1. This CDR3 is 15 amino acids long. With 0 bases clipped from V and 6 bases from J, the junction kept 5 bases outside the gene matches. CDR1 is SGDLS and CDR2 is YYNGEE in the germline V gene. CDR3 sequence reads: CASSVEGQGRQTQYF. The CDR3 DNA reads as TGTGCCAGCAGCGTAGAGGGACAGGGGAGGCAGACCCAGTACTTC.

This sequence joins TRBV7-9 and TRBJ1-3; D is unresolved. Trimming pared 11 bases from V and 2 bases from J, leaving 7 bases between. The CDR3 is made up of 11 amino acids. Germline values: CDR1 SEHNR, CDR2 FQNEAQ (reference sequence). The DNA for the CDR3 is TGTGCCGTGAGAGCTGGAAACACCATATATTTT. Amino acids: CAVRAGNTIYF.

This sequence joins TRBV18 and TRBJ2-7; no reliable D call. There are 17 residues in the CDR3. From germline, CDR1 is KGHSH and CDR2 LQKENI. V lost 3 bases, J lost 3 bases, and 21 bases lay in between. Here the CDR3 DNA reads TGTGCCAGCTCACCGACCAGTCCCCGACAAGTGGGCTACGAGCAGTACTTC. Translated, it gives CASSPTSPRQVGYEQYF. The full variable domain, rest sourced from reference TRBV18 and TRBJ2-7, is NAGVMQNPRHLVRRRGQEARLRCSPMKGHSHVYWYRQLPEEGLKFMVYLQKENIIDESGMPKERFSAEFPKEGPSILRIQQVVRGDSAAYFCASSPTSPRQVGYEQYFGPGTRLTVT.

DNA of the CDR3: TGTGCCAGCAGTCGGCAGGACAGACCTGGAAACACCATATATTTT. This gives the protein CASSRQDRPGNTIYF. J is TRBJ1-3 and V is TRBV9, with TRBD1 as a possible D gene (6 bases). Germline V CDR1 and CDR2: SGDLS, YYNGEE. This CDR3 has 15 amino acids. V lost 5 bases, J lost 2 bases, and 14 bases lay in between.

CDR3 protein: CASTQGVTYQPQHF. For the CDR3, the DNA is TGTGCCAGCACCCAAGGGGTTACCTATCAGCCCCAGCATTTT. The chain links TRBV6-6 to TRBJ1-5, with a weak D call TRBD1 (5 bases). The CDR3 contains 14 residues. In germline, CDR1 is MNHNY, CDR2 SVGAGI (reference sequence). The V end was cut by 7 bases, the J end by 5 bases, with 15 bases between.

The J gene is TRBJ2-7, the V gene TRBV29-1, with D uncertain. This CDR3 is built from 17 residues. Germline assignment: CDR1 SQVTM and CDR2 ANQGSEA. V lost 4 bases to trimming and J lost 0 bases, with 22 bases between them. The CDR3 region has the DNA TGCAGCGTTGGCCCTCTGGTGACGGATATTAGCTCCTACGAGCAGTACGTC. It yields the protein CSVGPLVTDISSYEQYV.

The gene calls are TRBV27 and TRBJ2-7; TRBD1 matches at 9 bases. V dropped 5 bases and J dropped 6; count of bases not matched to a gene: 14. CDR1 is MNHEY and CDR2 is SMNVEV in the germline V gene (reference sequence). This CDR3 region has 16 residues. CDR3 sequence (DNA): TGTGCCAGCAGTAACCCCCGGGACAGGGTATTTGGCGAGCAGTACTTC. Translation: CASSNPRDRVFGEQYF.

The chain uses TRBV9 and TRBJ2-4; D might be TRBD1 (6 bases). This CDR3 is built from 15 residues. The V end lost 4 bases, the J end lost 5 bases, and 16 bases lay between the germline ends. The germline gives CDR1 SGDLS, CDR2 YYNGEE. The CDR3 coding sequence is TGTGCCAGCAGCCCTGCCTGGGGGCCTGAAAACATTCAGTACTTC. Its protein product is CASSPAWGPENIQYF.

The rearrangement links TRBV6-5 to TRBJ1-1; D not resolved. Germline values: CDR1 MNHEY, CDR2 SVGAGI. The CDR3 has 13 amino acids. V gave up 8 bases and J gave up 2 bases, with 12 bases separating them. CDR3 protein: CASEESFNTEAFF. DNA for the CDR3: TGTGCCAGCGAAGAAAGCTTTAACACTGAAGCTTTCTTT.

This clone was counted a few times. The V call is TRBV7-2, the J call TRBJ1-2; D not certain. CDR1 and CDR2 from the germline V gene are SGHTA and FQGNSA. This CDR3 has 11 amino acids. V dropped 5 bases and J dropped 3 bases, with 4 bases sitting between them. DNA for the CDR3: TGTGCCAGCAGCCCGTACTATGGCTACACCTTC. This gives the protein CASSPYYGYTF.

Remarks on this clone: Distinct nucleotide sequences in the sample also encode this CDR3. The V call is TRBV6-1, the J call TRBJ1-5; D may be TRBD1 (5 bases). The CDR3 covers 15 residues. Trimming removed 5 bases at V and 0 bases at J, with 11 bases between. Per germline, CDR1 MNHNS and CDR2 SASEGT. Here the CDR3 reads CASSLPGNSNQPQHF. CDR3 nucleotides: TGTGCCAGCAGTCTACCAGGGAATAGCAATCAGCCCCAGCATTTT.

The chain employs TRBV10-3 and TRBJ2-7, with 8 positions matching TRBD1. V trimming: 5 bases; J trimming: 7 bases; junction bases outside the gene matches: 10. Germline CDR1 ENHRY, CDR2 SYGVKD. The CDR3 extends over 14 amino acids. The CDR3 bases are TGTGCCATCAGTACAACCAGACAGGGGAGAGAGCAGTACGTC. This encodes CAISTTRQGREQYV.

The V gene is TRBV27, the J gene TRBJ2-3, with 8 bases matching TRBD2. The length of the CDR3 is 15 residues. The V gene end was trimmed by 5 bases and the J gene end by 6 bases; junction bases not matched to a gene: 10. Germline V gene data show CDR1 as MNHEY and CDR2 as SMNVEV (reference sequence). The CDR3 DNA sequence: TGTGCCAGCAGTCGGGCGCGGGGGGCCTTCGATACGCAGTATTTT. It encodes CASSRARGAFDTQYF.

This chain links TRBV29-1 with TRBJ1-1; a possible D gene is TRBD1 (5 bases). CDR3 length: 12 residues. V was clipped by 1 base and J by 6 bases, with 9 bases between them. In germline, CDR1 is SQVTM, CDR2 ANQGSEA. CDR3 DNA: TGCAGCGTTGAAGTCGACAGCCCTGAAGCTTTCTTT. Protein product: CSVEVDSPEAFF.

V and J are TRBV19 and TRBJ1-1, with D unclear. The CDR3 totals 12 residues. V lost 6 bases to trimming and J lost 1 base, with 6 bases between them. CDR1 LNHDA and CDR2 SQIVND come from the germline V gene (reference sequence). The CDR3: CASRKQNTEAFF. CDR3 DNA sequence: TGTGCCAGTAGGAAGCAGAACACTGAAGCTTTCTTT. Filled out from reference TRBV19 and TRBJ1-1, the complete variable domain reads DGGITQSPKYLFRKEGQNVTLSCEQNLNHDAMYWYRQDPGQGLRLIYYSQIVNDFQKGDIAEGYSVSREKKESFPLTVTSAQKNPTAFYLCASRKQNTEAFFGQGTRLTVV.

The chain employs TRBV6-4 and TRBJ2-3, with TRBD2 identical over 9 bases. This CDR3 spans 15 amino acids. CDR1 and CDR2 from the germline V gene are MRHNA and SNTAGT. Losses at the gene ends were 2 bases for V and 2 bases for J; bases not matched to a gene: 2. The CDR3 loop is CASSDGGGATDTQYF. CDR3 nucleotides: TGTGCCAGCAGTGACGGCGGGGGGGCCACAGATACGCAGTATTTT.

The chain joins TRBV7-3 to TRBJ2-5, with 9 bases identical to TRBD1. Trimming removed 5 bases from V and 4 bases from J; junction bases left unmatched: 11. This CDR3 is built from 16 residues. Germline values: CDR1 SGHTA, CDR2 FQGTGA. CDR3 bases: TGTGCCAGCAGCCCCGGGATGACAGGGGGGGGAGAGACCCAGTACTTC. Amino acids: CASSPGMTGGGETQYF. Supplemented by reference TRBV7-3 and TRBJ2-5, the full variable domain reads GAGVSQTPSNKVTEKGKYVELRCDPISGHTALYWYRQSLGQGPEFLIYFQGTGAADDSGLPNDRFFAVRPEGSVSTLKIQRTERGDSAVYLCASSPGMTGGGETQYFGPGTRLLVL.

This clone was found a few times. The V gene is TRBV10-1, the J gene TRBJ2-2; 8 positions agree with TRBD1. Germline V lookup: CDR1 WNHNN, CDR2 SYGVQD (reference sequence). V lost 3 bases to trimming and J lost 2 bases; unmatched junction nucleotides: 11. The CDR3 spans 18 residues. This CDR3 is CASSDRSTGGLNTGELFF. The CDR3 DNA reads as TGCGCCAGCAGTGACCGAAGTACAGGGGGGCTTAACACCGGGGAGCTGTTTTTT.